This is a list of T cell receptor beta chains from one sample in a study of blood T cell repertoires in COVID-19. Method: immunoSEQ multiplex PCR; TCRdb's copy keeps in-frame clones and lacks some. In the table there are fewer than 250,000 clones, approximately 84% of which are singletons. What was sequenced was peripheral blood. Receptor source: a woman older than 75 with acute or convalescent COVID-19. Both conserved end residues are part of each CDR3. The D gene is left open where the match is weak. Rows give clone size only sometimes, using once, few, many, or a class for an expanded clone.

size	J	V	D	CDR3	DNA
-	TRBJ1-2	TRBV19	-	CASSPRLGRSDGYTF	TGTGCCAGTAGTCCTCGTTTAGGTCGGAGTGATGGCTACACCTTC
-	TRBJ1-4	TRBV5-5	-	CASSPSGGAVAKLFF	TGTGCCAGCAGCCCGAGTGGGGGCGCGGTAGCAAAACTGTTTTTT
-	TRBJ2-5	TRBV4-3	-	CASSQGVAATGETQYF	TGCGCCAGCAGCCAAGGGGTAGCGGCTACAGGAGAGACCCAGTACTTC
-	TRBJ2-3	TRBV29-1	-	CSVEFLQAPVSSDTQYF	TGCAGCGTTGAATTCTTGCAGGCCCCGGTTTCCTCAGATACGCAGTATTTT
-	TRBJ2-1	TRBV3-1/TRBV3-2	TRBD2	CASSQGKTSGNNEQFF	TGTGCCAGCAGCCAAGGGAAAACTAGCGGGAACAATGAGCAGTTCTTC
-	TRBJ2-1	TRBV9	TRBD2	CASSVGRELSYNEQFF	TGTGCCAGCAGCGTAGGGCGGGAGTTGTCCTACAATGAGCAGTTCTTC
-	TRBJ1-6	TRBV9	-	CASSVGRRAGSPLHF	TGTGCCAGCAGCGTAGGTAGGAGAGCGGGTTCACCCCTCCACTTT
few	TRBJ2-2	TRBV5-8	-	CASSARTAGELFF	TGTGCCAGCAGCGCCAGGACAGCCGGGGAGCTGTTTTTT
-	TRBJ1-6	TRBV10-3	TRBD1	CAIKSQGNSNSPLHF	TGTGCCATCAAGTCACAGGGGAACTCTAATTCACCCCTCCACTTT
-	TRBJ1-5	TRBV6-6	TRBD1	CASRDRDQPQHF	TGTGCCAGCAGAGACAGGGATCAGCCCCAGCATTTT
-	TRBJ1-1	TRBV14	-	CASSHGWHTMNTEAFF	TGTGCCAGCAGCCATGGTTGGCACACCATGAACACTGAAGCTTTCTTT
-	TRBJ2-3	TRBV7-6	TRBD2	CATKAGTRADTQYF	TGTGCCACCAAAGCGGGGACCCGCGCAGATACGCAGTATTTT
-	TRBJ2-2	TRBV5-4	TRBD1	CASSADRSSTGELFF	TGTGCCAGCAGCGCGGACAGGTCGTCTACCGGGGAGCTGTTTTTT
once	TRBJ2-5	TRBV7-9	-	CASSPIATDQGTQYF	TGTGCCAGCAGCCCAATAGCGACGGACCAAGGGACCCAGTACTTC
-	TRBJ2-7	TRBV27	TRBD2	CASSLSTPGLAYEQYF	TGTGCCAGCAGTTTATCGACCCCGGGACTAGCCTACGAGCAGTACTTC
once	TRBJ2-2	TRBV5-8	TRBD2	CASRSGLAGVNTGELFF	TGTGCCAGCAGGTCGGGACTAGCGGGGGTGAACACCGGGGAGCTGTTTTTT
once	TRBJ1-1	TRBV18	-	CASSPLSGEYTEAFF	TGTGCCAGCTCACCTCTCAGTGGTGAATATACTGAAGCTTTCTTT
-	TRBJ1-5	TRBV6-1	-	CASSEAGGNNQPQHF	TGTGCCAGCAGTGAAGCGGGGGGGAACAATCAGCCCCAGCATTTT
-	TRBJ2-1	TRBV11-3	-	CASSLGQASYNEQFF	TGTGCCAGCAGCTTAGGACAGGCCTCCTACAATGAGCAGTTCTTC
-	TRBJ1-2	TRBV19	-	CASTTGPAYGYTF	TGTGCCAGTACAACAGGGCCGGCTTATGGCTACACCTTC
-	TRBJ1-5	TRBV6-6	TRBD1	CASSPIPTGTGRRQPQHF	TGTGCCAGCAGTCCGATACCTACCGGGACAGGGCGGAGGCAGCCCCAGCATTTT
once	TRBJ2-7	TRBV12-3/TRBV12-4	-	CASRGPYEQYF	TGTGCCAGCAGGGGGCCTTACGAGCAGTACTTC
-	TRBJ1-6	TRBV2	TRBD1	CASRTGQVGSPLHF	TGTGCCAGCAGAACGGGACAGGTCGGTTCACCCCTCCACTTT
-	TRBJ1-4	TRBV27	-	CASSFRVGEKLFF	TGTGCCAGCAGTTTCAGGGTCGGTGAAAAACTGTTTTTT
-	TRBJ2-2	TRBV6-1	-	CASSEGGTFGELFF	TGTGCCAGCAGTGAAGGGGGGACTTTCGGGGAGCTGTTTTTT
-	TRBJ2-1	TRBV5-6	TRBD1	CASSLAGPGQGPYNEQFF	TGTGCCAGCAGCTTGGCCGGTCCTGGACAGGGCCCGTATAATGAGCAGTTCTTC
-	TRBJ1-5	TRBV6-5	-	CASSQNSNQPQHF	TGTGCCAGCAGTCAAAATAGCAATCAGCCCCAGCATTTT
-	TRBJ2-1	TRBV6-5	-	CASSYTDRLYNEQFF	TGTGCCAGCAGTTACACCGACAGGCTCTACAATGAGCAGTTCTTC
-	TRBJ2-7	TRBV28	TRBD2	CASSPPRQGLAGGSSYEQYF	TGTGCCAGCAGTCCCCCCAGGCAGGGGCTAGCGGGAGGGTCCTCCTACGAGCAGTACTTC
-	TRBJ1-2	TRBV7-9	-	CASSSFYGYTF	TGTGCCAGCAGCTCCTTTTATGGCTACACCTTC
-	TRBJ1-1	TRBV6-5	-	CASSLGGVNTEAFF	TGTGCCAGCAGCCTTGGCGGTGTGAACACTGAAGCTTTCTTT
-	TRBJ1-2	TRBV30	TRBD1	CAWSVGQGGGYTF	TGTGCCTGGAGTGTAGGGCAGGGGGGTGGCTACACCTTC
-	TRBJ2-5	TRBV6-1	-	CASSEPTGGVLKETQYF	TGTGCCAGCAGTGAACCCACAGGTGGGGTCCTCAAGGAGACCCAGTACTTC
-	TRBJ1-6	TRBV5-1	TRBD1	CASHPGGQTPLHF	TGCGCCAGCCATCCCGGGGGACAGACACCCCTCCACTTT
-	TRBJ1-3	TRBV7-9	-	CASSLRGSGNTIYF	TGTGCCAGCAGCTTAAGGGGCTCTGGAAACACCATATATTTT
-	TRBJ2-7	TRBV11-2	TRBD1	CASSLWGQGLDEQYF	TGTGCCAGCAGCCTTTGGGGACAGGGGCTCGACGAGCAGTACTTC
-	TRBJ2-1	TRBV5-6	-	CASSLGQVQVGNEQFF	TGTGCCAGCAGCTTGGGTCAGGTACAGGTCGGCAATGAGCAGTTCTTC
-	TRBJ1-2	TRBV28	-	CASRNDRNYGYTF	TGTGCCAGCAGAAATGACAGGAACTATGGCTACACCTTC
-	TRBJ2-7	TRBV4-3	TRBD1	CASSPGQAFSYEQYF	TGCGCCAGCAGCCCGGGACAGGCCTTCTCCTACGAGCAGTACTTC
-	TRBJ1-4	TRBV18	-	CASSPRRDGNEKLFF	TGTGCCAGCTCACCACGGAGGGACGGTAATGAAAAACTGTTTTTT